This TCR beta chain was sequenced for a study of T cells in narcolepsy. Study-level findings and limits: Some memory CD4+ repertoires had no autoreactive clone sequences. Reportedly, autoreactive clonotypes were serially detected in patients' blood but not controls'.

This CDR3 has 12 residues. Trimming took off 0 bases at V and 7 bases at J, with 4 bases between the two ends. Germline CDR1 SEHNR, CDR2 FQNEAQ (reference sequence). The method was immunoSEQ multiplex PCR; TCRdb's version includes in-frame clones alone and lacks a portion of them. This sample has approximately 25,000 clones; 79% occur once, and the top ten carry 6.6%. About this clone: Its antigen is unknown.

V usage is TRBV7-9 and J usage is TRBJ1-5, with D hard to call. The clonotype was recovered from a human donor in good health. Sequencing used memory (CD45RA-) CD4+ T cells from blood. Here the CDR3 reads CASSLAGQPQHF. DNA of the CDR3: TGTGCCAGCAGCTTAGCAGGGCAGCCCCAGCATTTT. Drawing the rest from reference TRBV7-9 and TRBJ1-5, the complete variable domain is DTGVSQNPRHKITKRGQNVTFRCDPISEHNRLYWYRQTLGQGPEFLTYFQNEAQLEKSRLLSDRFSAERPKGSFSTLEIQRTEQGDSAMYLCASSLAGQPQHFGDGTRLSIL.